The T cell receptor beta chain under discussion was sequenced for a study of T cell changes during pregnancy in multiple sclerosis. The method was immunoSEQ multiplex PCR; TCRdb's version includes in-frame clones alone and lacks a portion of them. The sample contains approximately 100,000 clones, 91% of which appear only once. V lost 2 bases and J lost 7, with 19 bases in between. This CDR3 spans 15 amino acids. Germline V CDR1 and CDR2: SGHDT, YYEEEE. V and J are TRBV5-6 and TRBJ2-7; D uncertain. The sequences come from peripheral blood, collected after pregnancy. This receptor was obtained from a female donor with multiple sclerosis, enrolled in a pregnancy study. CDR3 coding DNA: TGTGCCAGCAGCTTTAGAGCCCCTAACAGTAGGGAGCAGTACTTC. This gives the protein CASSFRAPNSREQYF. The variable domain in full, completed from reference TRBV5-6 and TRBJ2-7, reads DAGVTQSPTHLIKTRGQQVTLRCSPKSGHDTVSWYQQALGQGPQFIFQYYEEEERQRGNFPDRFSGHQFPNYSSELNVNALLLGDSALYLCASSFRAPNSREQYFGPGTRLTVT.